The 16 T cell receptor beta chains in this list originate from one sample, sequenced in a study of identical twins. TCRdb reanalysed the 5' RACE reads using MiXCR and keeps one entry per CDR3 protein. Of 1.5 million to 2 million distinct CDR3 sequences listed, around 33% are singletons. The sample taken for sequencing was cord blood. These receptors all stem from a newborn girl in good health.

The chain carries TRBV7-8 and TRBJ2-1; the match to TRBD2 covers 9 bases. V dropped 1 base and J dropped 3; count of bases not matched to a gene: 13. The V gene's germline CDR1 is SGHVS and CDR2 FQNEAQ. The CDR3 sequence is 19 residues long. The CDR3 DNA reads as TGTGCCAGCAGCTTAGGTTCTCCGACTAGCGGTCTCCACTACAATGAGCAGTTCTTC. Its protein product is CASSLGSPTSGLHYNEQFF.

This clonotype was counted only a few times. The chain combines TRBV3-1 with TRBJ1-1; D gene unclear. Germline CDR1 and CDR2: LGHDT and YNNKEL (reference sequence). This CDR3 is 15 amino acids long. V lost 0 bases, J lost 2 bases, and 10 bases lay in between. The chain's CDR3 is CASSQDWQPNTEAFF. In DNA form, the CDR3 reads TGTGCCAGCAGCCAAGACTGGCAGCCAAACACTGAAGCTTTCTTT.

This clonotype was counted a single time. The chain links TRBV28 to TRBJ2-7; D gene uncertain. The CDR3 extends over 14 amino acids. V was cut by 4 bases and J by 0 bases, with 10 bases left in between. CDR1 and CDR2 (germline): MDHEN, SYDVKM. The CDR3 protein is CASSSVVTSYEQYF. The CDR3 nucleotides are TGTGCCAGCAGTTCCGTGGTCACCTCCTACGAGCAGTACTTC.

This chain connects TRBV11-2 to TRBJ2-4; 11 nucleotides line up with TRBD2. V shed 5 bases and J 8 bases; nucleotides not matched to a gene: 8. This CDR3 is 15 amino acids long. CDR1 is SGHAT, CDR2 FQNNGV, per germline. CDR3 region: CASSHTLAGEDIQYF. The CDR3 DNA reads TGTGCCAGCAGCCATACACTAGCGGGAGAGGACATTCAGTACTTC.

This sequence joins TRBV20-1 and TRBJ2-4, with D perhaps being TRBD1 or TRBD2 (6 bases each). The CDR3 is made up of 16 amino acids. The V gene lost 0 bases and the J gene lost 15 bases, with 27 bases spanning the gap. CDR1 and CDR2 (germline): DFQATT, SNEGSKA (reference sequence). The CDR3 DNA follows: TGCAGTGCTAGAGATGGGCGGCGACGGGGGCCCTACGAGCGGTACTTC. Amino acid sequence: CSARDGRRRGPYERYF.

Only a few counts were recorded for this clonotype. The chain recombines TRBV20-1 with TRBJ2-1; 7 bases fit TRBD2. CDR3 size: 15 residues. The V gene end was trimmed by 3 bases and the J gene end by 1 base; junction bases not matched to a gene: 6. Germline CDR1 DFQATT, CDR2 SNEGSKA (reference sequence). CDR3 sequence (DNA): TGCAGTGCTAGGGGGGGGGAAAGTTCCTACAATGAGCAGTTCTTC. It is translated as CSARGGESSYNEQFF.

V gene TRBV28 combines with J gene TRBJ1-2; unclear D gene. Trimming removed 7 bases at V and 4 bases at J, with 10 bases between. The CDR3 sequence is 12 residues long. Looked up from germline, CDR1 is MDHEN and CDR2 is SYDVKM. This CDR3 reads CASTDTIYGYTF. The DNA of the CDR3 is TGTGCCAGCACCGACACAATCTATGGCTACACCTTC.

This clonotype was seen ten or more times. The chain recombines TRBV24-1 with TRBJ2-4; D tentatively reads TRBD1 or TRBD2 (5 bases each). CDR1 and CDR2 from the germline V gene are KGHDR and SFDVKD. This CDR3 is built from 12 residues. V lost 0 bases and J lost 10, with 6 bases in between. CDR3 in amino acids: CATSDLGGIQYF. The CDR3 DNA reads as TGTGCCACCAGTGATTTGGGGGGTATTCAGTACTTC.

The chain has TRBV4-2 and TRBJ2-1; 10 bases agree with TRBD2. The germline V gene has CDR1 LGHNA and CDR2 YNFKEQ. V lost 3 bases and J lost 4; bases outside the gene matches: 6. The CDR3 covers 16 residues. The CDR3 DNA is TGTGCCAGCAGCCACTCTAGCGGGGGTTTGTACAATGAGCAGTTCTTC. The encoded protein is CASSHSSGGLYNEQFF.

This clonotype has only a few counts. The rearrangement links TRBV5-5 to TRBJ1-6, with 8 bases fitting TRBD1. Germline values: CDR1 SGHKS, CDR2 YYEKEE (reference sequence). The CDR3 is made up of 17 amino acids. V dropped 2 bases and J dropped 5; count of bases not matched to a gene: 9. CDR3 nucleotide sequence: TGTGCCAGCAGCTTAGCCCCCGGGACAGGCAATAATTCACCCCTCCACTTT. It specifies CASSLAPGTGNNSPLHF.

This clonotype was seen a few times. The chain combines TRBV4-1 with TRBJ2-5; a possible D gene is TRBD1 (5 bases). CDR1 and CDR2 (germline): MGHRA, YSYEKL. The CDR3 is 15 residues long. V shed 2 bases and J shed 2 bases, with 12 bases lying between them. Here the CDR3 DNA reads TGCGCCAGCAGCCAAATCGGACACCGACAAGAGACCCAGTACTTC. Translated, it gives CASSQIGHRQETQYF.

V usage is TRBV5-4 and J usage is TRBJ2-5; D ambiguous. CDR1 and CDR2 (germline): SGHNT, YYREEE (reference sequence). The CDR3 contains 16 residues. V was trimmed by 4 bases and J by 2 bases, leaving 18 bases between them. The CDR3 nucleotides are TGTGCCAGCAGCCGCAAAGAAACCCAGCAACAAGAGACCCAGTACTTC. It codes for CASSRKETQQQETQYF. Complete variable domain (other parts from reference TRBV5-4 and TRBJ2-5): ETGVTQSPTHLIKTRGQQVTLRCSSQSGHNTVSWYQQALGQGPQFIFQYYREEENGRGNFPPRFSGLQFPNYSSELNVNALELDDSALYLCASSRKETQQQETQYFGPGTRLLVL.

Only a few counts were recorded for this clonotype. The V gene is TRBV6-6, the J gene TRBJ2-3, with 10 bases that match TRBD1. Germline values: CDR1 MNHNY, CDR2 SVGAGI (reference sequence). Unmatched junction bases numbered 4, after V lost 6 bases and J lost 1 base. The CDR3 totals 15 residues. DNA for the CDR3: TGTGCCAGCAGCCGACAGGGGGCCGGCACAGATACGCAGTATTTT. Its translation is CASSRQGAGTDTQYF.

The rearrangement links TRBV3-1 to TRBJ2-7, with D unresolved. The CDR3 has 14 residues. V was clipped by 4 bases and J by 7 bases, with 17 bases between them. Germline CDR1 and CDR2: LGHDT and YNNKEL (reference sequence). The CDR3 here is CASSPLLRGNEQYF. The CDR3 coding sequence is TGTGCCAGCAGCCCCCTTCTCAGAGGTAATGAGCAGTACTTC.

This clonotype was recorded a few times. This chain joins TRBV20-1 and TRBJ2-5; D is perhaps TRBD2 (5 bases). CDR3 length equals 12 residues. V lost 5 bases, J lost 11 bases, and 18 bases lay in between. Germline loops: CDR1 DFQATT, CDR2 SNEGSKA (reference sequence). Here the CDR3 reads CSADYRSNEQYF. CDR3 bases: TGCAGTGCTGACTATCGCTCCAATGAGCAGTACTTC.

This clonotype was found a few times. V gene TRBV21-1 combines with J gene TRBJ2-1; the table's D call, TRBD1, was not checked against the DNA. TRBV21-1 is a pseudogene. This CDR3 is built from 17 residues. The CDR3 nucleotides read TGTGCCAGCAGCAAGTCGCCGACACCCCTAAGGAACAATGAGCAGTTCTTC. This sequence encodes CASSKSPTPLRNNEQFF.